This is a list of T cell receptor beta chains from one sample in a study of cytotoxic CD8 clonotypes in ibrutinib-treated CLL. Some clones are missing from TCRdb's copy, which holds only in-frame ones; the method was immunoSEQ multiplex PCR. The table records approximately 100,000 clones, under 70% of them present only once. The input for sequencing was PBMCs, taken after 24 months of ibrutinib treatment. The receptors derive from a human donor with chronic lymphocytic leukemia. The CDR3 runs from the conserved cysteine through the conserved F or W. Each record gives: CDR3 protein, CDR3 DNA, clone size, V gene, D gene, J gene. D genes are given only for firm matches. Clone sizes are given selectively: once, few, many, or a class where the clone is expanded.

CASSEVTDSNQPQHF | TGTGCCAGCAGTGAAGTAACAGATAGCAATCAGCCCCAGCATTTT | . | TRBV6-1 | . | TRBJ1-5
CASSAASGGAVEQYF | TGTGCCAGCAGCGCCGCAAGCGGGGGGGCTGTCGAGCAGTACTTC | . | TRBV9 | TRBD2 | TRBJ2-7
CAWSVKGSGYTF | TGTGCCTGGAGTGTAAAAGGGAGCGGCTACACCTTC | . | TRBV30 | . | TRBJ1-2
CASSQPRTGLYSNQPQHF | TGTGCCAGCAGCCAACCCCGGACAGGGCTTTATAGCAATCAGCCCCAGCATTTT | . | TRBV11-2 | TRBD1 | TRBJ1-5
CAWTARRGGENTEAFF | TGTGCCTGGACGGCCCGAAGAGGAGGGGAGAACACTGAAGCTTTCTTT | few | TRBV30 | . | TRBJ1-1
CASSGTSGGALETQYF | TGCGCCAGCAGCGGGACTAGCGGGGGGGCCTTAGAGACCCAGTACTTC | once | TRBV5-1 | TRBD2 | TRBJ2-5
CSVEPTGGIGEQYF | TGCAGCGTTGAACCCACAGGGGGGATTGGCGAGCAGTACTTC | . | TRBV29-1 | TRBD1 | TRBJ2-7
CASSQEGQSNEKLFF | TGTGCCAGCAGCCAAGAGGGACAGTCTAATGAAAAACTGTTTTTT | . | TRBV4-2 | TRBD1 | TRBJ1-4
CASSGQKQSSFF | TGCGCCAGCTCCGGACAGAAGCAATCCTCTTTCTTT | . | TRBV10-2 | . | TRBJ1-1
CASSDGLVLDF | TGTGCCAGCAGCGACGGGCTAGTTTTGGACTTC | . | TRBV28 | . | TRBJ2-7
CASSKGQLNYGYTF | TGTGCCAGCAGCAAGGGACAATTGAACTATGGCTACACCTTC | once | TRBV5-6 | . | TRBJ1-2
CASSSGTANYGYTF | TGCGCCAGCAGCTCGGGGACAGCTAACTATGGCTACACCTTC | . | TRBV5-1 | TRBD1 | TRBJ1-2
CSVESDRGRNEQFF | TGCAGCGTTGAATCGGACAGGGGCCGAAATGAGCAGTTCTTC | . | TRBV29-1 | TRBD1 | TRBJ2-1
CASSVGGETQYF | TGTGCCAGCAGCGTTGGGGGAGAGACCCAGTACTTC | . | TRBV9 | . | TRBJ2-5
CARKDGSSYNSPLHF | TGTGCCAGAAAGGACGGTAGCTCCTATAATTCACCCCTCCACTTT | . | TRBV6-1 | . | TRBJ1-6
CASSIRGAGNQPQHF | TGTGCCAGTAGTATCCGAGGGGCAGGGAATCAGCCCCAGCATTTT | . | TRBV19 | . | TRBJ1-5
CASRAQAGGYTF | TGTGCCAGCAGGGCCCAGGCTGGTGGCTACACCTTC | few | TRBV6-1 | . | TRBJ1-2
CASSFDRSHGYTF | TGTGCCAGCAGCTTTGACAGAAGCCATGGCTACACCTTC | . | TRBV5-6 | . | TRBJ1-2
CASSFRPGDTEAFF | TGTGCCAGCAGTTTTCGACCCGGTGACACTGAAGCTTTCTTT | . | TRBV28 | . | TRBJ1-1
CASSLNSGSYNEQFF | TGCGCCAGCAGCCTTAATAGCGGTTCCTACAATGAGCAGTTCTTC | few | TRBV5-1 | . | TRBJ2-1
CASSDLGNYGYTF | TGTGCCAGCAGTGACTTAGGGAACTATGGCTACACCTTC | few | TRBV2 | . | TRBJ1-2
CSVESNYGYTF | TGCAGCGTTGAATCTAACTATGGCTACACCTTC | many | TRBV29-1 | . | TRBJ1-2
CASSLRPNSNQPQHF | TGTGCCAGCAGCTTAAGACCGAATAGCAATCAGCCCCAGCATTTT | . | TRBV7-8 | . | TRBJ1-5
CASSLKELTDTQYF | TGCGCCAGCAGCTTGAAGGAGCTCACAGATACGCAGTATTTT | . | TRBV5-1 | . | TRBJ2-3
CASSHGGLSKSSYEQYF | TGTGCCAGCAGCCATGGAGGATTAAGCAAAAGCTCCTACGAGCAGTACTTC | . | TRBV14 | . | TRBJ2-7